Listed below are T cell receptor beta chains from one sample, sequenced in a study of radiotherapy plus CTLA-4 blockade in lung cancer. TCRdb's copy holds only in-frame clones and misses some; the assay was immunoSEQ multiplex PCR. The table lists 64,000 or so clones, approximately 67% of them singletons. This material consisted of peripheral blood, taken from a patient treated with radiotherapy plus ipilimumab. The source is a human donor with non-small cell lung cancer whose response to radiotherapy plus ipilimumab could not be evaluated. Each CDR3 is given with its conserved first and last residue. The D gene is left open where the match is weak. Expanded clones are given a class, and other clones once, few, many or no size at all.

abundance: few
d_gene: -
j_gene: TRBJ2-7
v_gene: TRBV7-3
CDR3nt: TGTGCCAGCAGCTTAGGGGTCCAGGGGAGCTCCTACGAGCAGTACTTC
CDR3aa: CASSLGVQGSSYEQYF

abundance: once
d_gene: -
j_gene: TRBJ2-1
v_gene: TRBV5-1
CDR3nt: TGCGCCAGCAGCCCCGGACAGCCTACCAGCTCCTACAATGAGCAGTTCTTC
CDR3aa: CASSPGQPTSSYNEQFF

abundance: -
d_gene: -
j_gene: TRBJ1-5
v_gene: TRBV5-5
CDR3nt: TGTGCCAGCAGCTTGGAACAGAACAATCAGCCCCAGCATTTT
CDR3aa: CASSLEQNNQPQHF

abundance: -
d_gene: TRBD2
j_gene: TRBJ2-7
v_gene: TRBV5-5
CDR3nt: TGTGCCAGCAGCTTTGGGGTAGCGGGAGATATCGACGAGCAGTACTTC
CDR3aa: CASSFGVAGDIDEQYF

abundance: -
d_gene: TRBD1
j_gene: TRBJ2-1
v_gene: TRBV9
CDR3nt: TGTGCCAGCAGCACCCGGGACAGAGTATACAATGAGCAGTTCTTC
CDR3aa: CASSTRDRVYNEQFF

abundance: -
d_gene: -
j_gene: TRBJ1-2
v_gene: TRBV25-1
CDR3nt: TGTGCCAGCAGTGAATATATTCAAGGGGGAAATAACTATGGCTACACCTTC
CDR3aa: CASSEYIQGGNNYGYTF

abundance: -
d_gene: -
j_gene: TRBJ2-5
v_gene: TRBV10-2
CDR3nt: TGCGCCAGCAGTGACGGAGAATTGCAGTACTTC
CDR3aa: CASSDGELQYF

abundance: -
d_gene: TRBD1
j_gene: TRBJ1-5
v_gene: TRBV6-6
CDR3nt: TGTGCCAGCAGCCCTAGACAGGGGGGCTCCAATCAGCCCCAGCATTTT
CDR3aa: CASSPRQGGSNQPQHF

abundance: once
d_gene: -
j_gene: TRBJ2-7
v_gene: TRBV14
CDR3nt: TGTGCCAGCAGCCAAGAGCCCTACGCTCCTTCCTACGAGCAGTACTTC
CDR3aa: CASSQEPYAPSYEQYF

abundance: -
d_gene: -
j_gene: TRBJ1-1
v_gene: TRBV9
CDR3nt: TGTGCCAGCAGCGCCTCAGGAATCCACACTGAAGCTTTCTTT
CDR3aa: CASSASGIHTEAFF

abundance: -
d_gene: TRBD1
j_gene: TRBJ1-1
v_gene: TRBV28
CDR3nt: TGTGCCAGCAGTTTAGCACGGGGACAGGGGGCGGGGATCACTGAAGCTTTCTTT
CDR3aa: CASSLARGQGAGITEAFF

abundance: few
d_gene: TRBD2
j_gene: TRBJ2-7
v_gene: TRBV9
CDR3nt: TGTGCCAGCAGCGCAACCCCGGGGATAGCGGGAGTGTACGAGCAGTACTTC
CDR3aa: CASSATPGIAGVYEQYF

abundance: -
d_gene: TRBD2
j_gene: TRBJ2-7
v_gene: TRBV7-9
CDR3nt: TGTGCCAGCAGCCAAGGGGCTAGCGGGGCTTGGGGCGAGCAGTACTTC
CDR3aa: CASSQGASGAWGEQYF

abundance: -
d_gene: TRBD1
j_gene: TRBJ2-2
v_gene: TRBV5-6
CDR3nt: TGTGCCAGCAGCAGAGGGCCCGGGACAGCGAACACCGGGGAGCTGTTTTTT
CDR3aa: CASSRGPGTANTGELFF

abundance: -
d_gene: TRBD2
j_gene: TRBJ2-7
v_gene: TRBV4-1
CDR3nt: TGCGCCAGCAGCTACGAAGCGGGAGGGGCCATCGGAGGCGAGCAGTACTTC
CDR3aa: CASSYEAGGAIGGEQYF

abundance: -
d_gene: TRBD1
j_gene: TRBJ1-1
v_gene: TRBV20-1
CDR3nt: TGCAGTGCTAGAGGGGACAGGAAAGCTTTCTTT
CDR3aa: CSARGDRKAFF

abundance: few
d_gene: TRBD1
j_gene: TRBJ1-1
v_gene: TRBV5-1
CDR3nt: TGCGCCAGCAGCTTGTGGAGGACAGGGAACACTGAAGCTTTCTTT
CDR3aa: CASSLWRTGNTEAFF

abundance: -
d_gene: TRBD2
j_gene: TRBJ2-1
v_gene: TRBV10-3
CDR3nt: TGTGCCATCAGTGCTGGGGGACTAGCGAGTTTAGACAATGAGCAGTTCTTC
CDR3aa: CAISAGGLASLDNEQFF

abundance: few
d_gene: -
j_gene: TRBJ2-7
v_gene: TRBV6-6
CDR3nt: TGTGCCAGCAGTTACTCGACGCAGGGAACCTACGAGCAGTACTTC
CDR3aa: CASSYSTQGTYEQYF

abundance: -
d_gene: -
j_gene: TRBJ2-3
v_gene: TRBV9
CDR3nt: TGTGCCAGCAGCGTTAGAGGCAGGGGAGCAATTGGGGATACGCAGTATTTT
CDR3aa: CASSVRGRGAIGDTQYF

abundance: -
d_gene: TRBD1
j_gene: TRBJ2-3
v_gene: TRBV5-6
CDR3nt: TGTGCCAGCAGCTCGGACAGGGGCACAGATACGCAGTATTTT
CDR3aa: CASSSDRGTDTQYF

abundance: few
d_gene: -
j_gene: TRBJ2-1
v_gene: TRBV7-2
CDR3nt: TGTGCCAGCAGCGGCTCGGCGGGCTCCTACAATGAGCAGTTCTTC
CDR3aa: CASSGSAGSYNEQFF

abundance: -
d_gene: -
j_gene: TRBJ2-3
v_gene: TRBV2
CDR3nt: TGTGCCAGCAGGGCTGACAGGCTAAGCACAGATACGCAGTATTTT
CDR3aa: CASRADRLSTDTQYF

abundance: -
d_gene: -
j_gene: TRBJ1-2
v_gene: TRBV6-5
CDR3nt: TGTGCCAGCAGTTACTCTGAGGGCTATGGCTACACCTTT
CDR3aa: CASSYSEGYGYTF

abundance: -
d_gene: TRBD1
j_gene: TRBJ2-5
v_gene: TRBV5-4
CDR3nt: TGTGCCAGCAGCCGGGGACAGGCCCAAGAGACCCAGTACTTC
CDR3aa: CASSRGQAQETQYF

abundance: -
d_gene: TRBD1
j_gene: TRBJ2-2
v_gene: TRBV7-3
CDR3nt: TGTGCCAGCGGTGACAGGGGGTTCTCCGGGGAGCTGTTTTTT
CDR3aa: CASGDRGFSGELFF

abundance: -
d_gene: -
j_gene: TRBJ1-5
v_gene: TRBV23-1
CDR3nt: TGCGCCAGCAGTCACGGGGGGAAACAGCCCCAGCATTTT
CDR3aa: CASSHGGKQPQHF

abundance: -
d_gene: -
j_gene: TRBJ2-7
v_gene: TRBV6-1
CDR3nt: TGTGCCAGTCAAGACGGGACTCTCCACGAGCAGTACTTC
CDR3aa: CASQDGTLHEQYF

abundance: -
d_gene: TRBD1
j_gene: TRBJ2-5
v_gene: TRBV2
CDR3nt: TGTGCCAGCACTGACAGGGGGCAAGAGACCCAGTACTTC
CDR3aa: CASTDRGQETQYF

abundance: -
d_gene: -
j_gene: TRBJ1-1
v_gene: TRBV5-6
CDR3nt: TGTGCCAGCAGCTTAGGGAACGGGATAGCTTTCTTT
CDR3aa: CASSLGNGIAFF

abundance: -
d_gene: TRBD2
j_gene: TRBJ2-1
v_gene: TRBV9
CDR3nt: TGTGCCAGCAGCGTAGGGACTAGCGGGGGGGTTGAGCAGTTCTTC
CDR3aa: CASSVGTSGGVEQFF

abundance: -
d_gene: -
j_gene: TRBJ2-1
v_gene: TRBV14
CDR3nt: TGTGCCAGCAGCCAAGCCCCTGCAGGTATCGGTGAGCAGTTCTTC
CDR3aa: CASSQAPAGIGEQFF

abundance: few
d_gene: TRBD1
j_gene: TRBJ1-5
v_gene: TRBV4-1
CDR3nt: TGCGCCAGCAGCCTGTTCGACAGGGACGGCCAGCCCCAGCATTTT
CDR3aa: CASSLFDRDGQPQHF

abundance: -
d_gene: TRBD1
j_gene: TRBJ2-2
v_gene: TRBV30
CDR3nt: TGTGCCTGCGTCCCGGGACAGGGGGCAACCGGGGAGCTGTTTTTT
CDR3aa: CACVPGQGATGELFF

abundance: -
d_gene: -
j_gene: TRBJ2-1
v_gene: TRBV7-2
CDR3nt: TGTGCCAGCAGTTACCCTCCATGGAGGGGGCGCGGTTGGCATGAGCAGTTCTTC
CDR3aa: CASSYPPWRGRGWHEQFF

abundance: -
d_gene: TRBD2
j_gene: TRBJ2-5
v_gene: TRBV5-1
CDR3nt: TGCGCCAGCAGCTTAGCGGGGTTGACCCAGTACTTC
CDR3aa: CASSLAGLTQYF

abundance: -
d_gene: TRBD1
j_gene: TRBJ1-1
v_gene: TRBV27
CDR3nt: TGTGCCAGCAGTTTGGATGGACAGGGGGCAATGAACACTGAAGCTTTCTTT
CDR3aa: CASSLDGQGAMNTEAFF

abundance: -
d_gene: TRBD1
j_gene: TRBJ2-7
v_gene: TRBV6-5
CDR3nt: TGTGCCAGCGGCGGGCGACAGGGGCCCTACGAGCAGTACTTC
CDR3aa: CASGGRQGPYEQYF

abundance: -
d_gene: -
j_gene: TRBJ1-6
v_gene: TRBV11-2
CDR3nt: TGTGCCAGCAGCTTAGTACGGAGCTCCTATAATTCACCCCTCCACTTT
CDR3aa: CASSLVRSSYNSPLHF

abundance: -
d_gene: TRBD2
j_gene: TRBJ2-1
v_gene: TRBV30
CDR3nt: TGTGCCTGGAGCGGGTTGTTGCGGGGGGGCGTTTCCCATAATGAGCAGTTCTTC
CDR3aa: CAWSGLLRGGVSHNEQFF

abundance: -
d_gene: TRBD2
j_gene: TRBJ2-7
v_gene: TRBV10-3
CDR3nt: TGTGCCATCAGCTCATTACTAGCGGGAACCTACGAGCAGTACTTC
CDR3aa: CAISSLLAGTYEQYF